These T cell receptor beta chains were read from a single sample in a study of CD8 T cells in ankylosing spondylitis. MiXCR, applied by TCRdb to the 5' RACE reads, yields one record per CDR3 protein. Of 500,000 to 550,000 distinct CDR3 sequences listed, about 13% are singletons. The sample consisted of blood, either unsorted or a sorted T cell fraction (not recorded which). Receptors originate from a male donor with ankylosing spondylitis. The CDR3 runs from the conserved cysteine through the conserved F or W. Each record gives: J gene, clone size, D gene, V gene, CDR3 DNA, CDR3 protein. The D gene is left open where the match is weak. Size is omitted from some rows. Given values are once, few, many or a class for expanded clones.

j_call: TRBJ2-3; clone_size: many; d_call: NA; v_call: TRBV5-1; cdr3_nt: TGCGCCAGCAGCTTGGAAGGCAGGTCTTTGGCAGGGGATACGCAGTATTTT; cdr3_aa: CASSLEGRSLAGDTQYF
j_call: TRBJ1-5; clone_size: many; d_call: NA; v_call: TRBV20-1; cdr3_nt: TGCAGTGCTGGGGGAGATATCAGACCCCAGCATTTT; cdr3_aa: CSAGGDIRPQHF
j_call: TRBJ1-2; clone_size: NA; d_call: NA; v_call: TRBV3-1; cdr3_nt: TGTGCCAGCAGCCAAGCTCCGGGGGCTGGATATGGCTACACCTTC; cdr3_aa: CASSQAPGAGYGYTF
j_call: TRBJ1-2; clone_size: few; d_call: NA; v_call: TRBV3-1; cdr3_nt: TGTGCCAGCAGCCAGCTCGCGGGGGGCCGAGGCTACACCTTC; cdr3_aa: CASSQLAGGRGYTF
j_call: TRBJ1-2; clone_size: NA; d_call: NA; v_call: TRBV10-3; cdr3_nt: TGTGCCATCAGGCCCCAGGGTCAGGAGAACTATGGCTACACCTTC; cdr3_aa: CAIRPQGQENYGYTF
j_call: TRBJ2-1; clone_size: few; d_call: NA; v_call: TRBV20-1; cdr3_nt: TGCAGTGCTCCGGGTGGCGGGAATTACAATGAGCAGTTCTTC; cdr3_aa: CSAPGGGNYNEQFF
j_call: TRBJ2-3; clone_size: few; d_call: NA; v_call: TRBV5-1; cdr3_nt: TGCGCCAGCGAGCGAGGGGGGGGCACAGATACGCAGTATTTT; cdr3_aa: CASERGGGTDTQYF
j_call: TRBJ2-1; clone_size: few; d_call: TRBD2; v_call: TRBV20-1; cdr3_nt: TGCAGTGCTAGAAGCCCGAGCGGGACGGGAGGAGAGCAGTTCTTC; cdr3_aa: CSARSPSGTGGEQFF
j_call: TRBJ2-1; clone_size: many; d_call: TRBD1; v_call: TRBV3-1; cdr3_nt: TGTGCCAGCAGCCTCGGACAGGGAGGCAATGAGCAGTTCTTC; cdr3_aa: CASSLGQGGNEQFF
j_call: TRBJ1-4; clone_size: few; d_call: NA; v_call: TRBV6-1; cdr3_nt: TGTGCCAGCAGTGCTACTCTGGGGAGGGATGAAAAACTGTTTTTT; cdr3_aa: CASSATLGRDEKLFF
j_call: TRBJ2-3; clone_size: many; d_call: TRBD1; v_call: TRBV5-1; cdr3_nt: TGCGCCAGCAACCCACCCTCCGGGACAGGCACAGATACGCAGTATTTT; cdr3_aa: CASNPPSGTGTDTQYF
j_call: TRBJ2-4; clone_size: many; d_call: TRBD1; v_call: TRBV29-1; cdr3_nt: TGCAGCGCCGCGACAGGGGGCGAAAACATTCAGTACTTC; cdr3_aa: CSAATGGENIQYF
j_call: TRBJ2-1; clone_size: NA; d_call: TRBD1; v_call: TRBV7-9; cdr3_nt: TGTGCCGGTTCCAGCGACAGGGTCAATGAGCAGTTCTTC; cdr3_aa: CAGSSDRVNEQFF
j_call: TRBJ2-2; clone_size: few; d_call: NA; v_call: TRBV29-1; cdr3_nt: TGCAGCGTTGAAATGGTAGGGGTGAACACCGGGGAGCTGTTTTTT; cdr3_aa: CSVEMVGVNTGELFF
j_call: TRBJ2-4; clone_size: few; d_call: NA; v_call: TRBV5-5; cdr3_nt: TGTGCCAGCAGCTTGGAAGGCACCAAAAACATTCAGTACTTC; cdr3_aa: CASSLEGTKNIQYF
j_call: TRBJ1-3; clone_size: NA; d_call: TRBD1; v_call: TRBV29-1; cdr3_nt: TGCAGCGTTGCCCTCGGGACAGGGTACGGAAACACCATATATTTT; cdr3_aa: CSVALGTGYGNTIYF
j_call: TRBJ2-3; clone_size: NA; d_call: NA; v_call: TRBV15; cdr3_nt: TGTGCCACCAGCAGAGCAGGGGGGCAGGGAGATACGCAGTATTTT; cdr3_aa: CATSRAGGQGDTQYF
j_call: TRBJ1-1; clone_size: NA; d_call: NA; v_call: TRBV20-1; cdr3_nt: TGCAGTGCTAGCTTGACAGCCAACACTGAAGCTTTCTTT; cdr3_aa: CSASLTANTEAFF
j_call: TRBJ2-1; clone_size: few; d_call: NA; v_call: TRBV28; cdr3_nt: TGTGCCAGCAGTTTAGTGGGGCAGGGGACCTACAATGAGCAGTTCTTC; cdr3_aa: CASSLVGQGTYNEQFF
j_call: TRBJ1-2; clone_size: NA; d_call: TRBD1; v_call: TRBV5-1; cdr3_nt: TGCGCCAGCAGCTTGAGCAGAGGGGGCAGGAGCTATGGCTACACCTTC; cdr3_aa: CASSLSRGGRSYGYTF
j_call: TRBJ1-3; clone_size: NA; d_call: NA; v_call: TRBV5-1; cdr3_nt: TGCGCCAGCAGCTTGGGGGGCAGTACTAACACTGGAAACACCATATATTTT; cdr3_aa: CASSLGGSTNTGNTIYF